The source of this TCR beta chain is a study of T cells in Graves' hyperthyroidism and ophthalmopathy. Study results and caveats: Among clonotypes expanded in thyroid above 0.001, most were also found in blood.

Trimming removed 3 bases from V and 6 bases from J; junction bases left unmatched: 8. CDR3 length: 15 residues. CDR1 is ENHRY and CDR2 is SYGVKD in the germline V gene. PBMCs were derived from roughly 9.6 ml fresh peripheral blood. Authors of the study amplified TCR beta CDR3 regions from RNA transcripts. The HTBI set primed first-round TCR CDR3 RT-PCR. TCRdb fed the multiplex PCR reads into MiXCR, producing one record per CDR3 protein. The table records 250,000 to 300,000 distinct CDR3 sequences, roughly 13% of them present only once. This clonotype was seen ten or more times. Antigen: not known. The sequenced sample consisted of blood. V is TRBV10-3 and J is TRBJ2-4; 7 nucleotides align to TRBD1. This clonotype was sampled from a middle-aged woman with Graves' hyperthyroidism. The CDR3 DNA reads TGTGCCATCAGTGAAGGGGACAGTCCGGGAAACATTCAGTACTTC. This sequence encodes CAISEGDSPGNIQYF.